Here is one TCR beta chain with its context. This CDR3 spans 15 amino acids. The trim removed 6 bases at V and 3 bases at J, leaving 7 bases unmatched. Per germline, CDR1 MDHEN and CDR2 SYDVKM. The sample is drawn from a study of blood T cell repertoires in COVID-19. Ages ranged from about 18 to 89 years, with residence in approximately 25 US areas. Assay: immunoSEQ multiplex PCR; the TCRdb copy retains only in-frame clones and omits some. The table shows about 200,000 clones, with roughly 86% occurring only once. The sequencing sample was made of PBMCs or T cells enriched from blood (not recorded which). This TCR was sampled from a man aged 40-50 years with acute COVID-19. This sequence joins TRBV28 and TRBJ2-2; 7 bases match TRBD1. The CDR3 DNA reads as TGTGCCAGCAGCCCGGGACAGCACCACACCGGGGAGCTGTTTTTT. It codes for CASSPGQHHTGELFF.